The 15 T cell receptor beta chains below all came from one sample that was sequenced in a study of spatial heterogeneity in lung cancer. TCRdb processed the 5' RACE reads anew with MiXCR; each CDR3 protein has one entry. The data show 9,900 or so distinct CDR3 sequences, with more than 10% seen just once and over 9.5% held by the top ten. What these receptors recognize is not known. The time point is: sample taken at primary tumor resection. Study-level results: Counts of expanded intratumoral alpha and beta TCRs tracked tumor mutation counts.

The specimen comprised lung tumor tissue, sampled at surgery. These receptor sequences come from a male donor with early-stage non-small cell lung cancer.

This clonotype was counted at least ten times. The CDR3 nucleotides are TGTGCCAGCAGCTGGGACAGGGTGGGCACCGGGGAGCTGTTTTTT. Translation gives CASSWDRVGTGELFF. This rearrangement joins TRBV7-9 to TRBJ2-2; 9 bases are a match to TRBD1. Per germline, CDR1 SEHNR and CDR2 FQNEAQ (reference sequence). The CDR3 spans 15 residues. After removal of 4 bases from V and 4 bases from J, the junction contained 4 bases not matched to a gene.

In its sample, this clonotype was seen many times. The chain is built from TRBV7-9 and TRBJ1-5, with no clear D. The V gene lost 1 base and the J gene lost 11 bases, with 9 bases spanning the gap. This CDR3 has 12 residues. Germline V lookup: CDR1 SEHNR, CDR2 FQNEAQ (reference sequence). The CDR3 loop is CASSLDRGAQHF. The CDR3 DNA sequence: TGTGCCAGCAGCTTAGACCGGGGAGCCCAGCATTTT.

This clonotype was seen many times. The V call is TRBV14, the J call TRBJ1-1; D is uncertain. Germline lookup yields CDR1 SGHDN and CDR2 FVKESK. The V and J ends lost 4 bases and 1 base respectively, with 13 bases between them. The CDR3 is made up of 15 amino acids. The CDR3 DNA follows: TGTGCCAGCAGCCCCCCTCCTATAAGGAACACTGAAGCTTTCTTT. Its protein is CASSPPPIRNTEAFF.

This clonotype has at least ten counts. One junction end disagrees with the germline gene, perhaps due to a read error. The V call is TRBV3-1, the J call TRBJ2-4; D call uncertain. CDR1 and CDR2 (germline): LGHDT, YNNKEL (reference sequence). This CDR3 has 14 amino acids. CDR3 DNA sequence: TGTGCCAGCAGCCAAGTTTCAGGCAAAAGCATTCAGTACTTC. This translates into CASSQVSGKSIQYF.

Many counts were recorded for this clonotype. The J gene is TRBJ2-7, the V gene TRBV20-1, with D hard to call. Trimming removed 5 bases from V and 2 bases from J, with 13 bases in between. Germline-derived CDR1 and CDR2 are DFQATT and SNEGSKA (reference sequence). This CDR3 has 13 residues. CDR3 DNA: TGCAGTGCTTGGTCCCAAGGGACCTACGAGCAGTACTTC. As protein: CSAWSQGTYEQYF.

This clonotype has only a few counts. The CDR3 DNA reads as TGTGCCAGTGGGGAGTTTGCCATTCAGTACTTC. Translation gives CASGEFAIQYF. The chain uses TRBV19 and TRBJ2-4; a possible D gene is TRBD2 (5 bases). In germline, CDR1 is LNHDA, CDR2 SQIVND (reference sequence). The CDR3 is 11 amino acids. Trimming cost V 8 bases and J 9 bases, with 11 bases left between them.

This clonotype was observed at least ten times. The rearrangement joins TRBV6-1 to TRBJ1-5; 8 bases agree with TRBD1. Germline V gene lookup returns CDR1 MNHNS and CDR2 SASEGT. V lost 9 bases, J lost 3 bases, and 10 bases stayed unmatched. This CDR3 comprises 15 residues. The DNA of the CDR3 is TGTGCCAGTATTTCCGGGACAGGCGTCAATCAGCCCCAGCATTTT. It codes for CASISGTGVNQPQHF.

This clonotype was seen ten or more times. This chain links TRBV6-2 or TRBV6-3 with TRBJ1-1; D gene unclear. Deletions cut 10 bases from V and 0 bases from J, with 12 bases between. CDR1 MNHEY and CDR2 SVGEGT come from the germline V gene. The CDR3 totals 13 residues. CDR3 nucleotide sequence: TGTGCCACCGAAATACAGATGAACACTGAAGCTTTCTTT. This codes for CATEIQMNTEAFF.

This clonotype is medium-sized within its sample. The V call is TRBV12-3 or TRBV12-4, the J call TRBJ1-1, with D unclear. The V and J ends lost 1 base and 6 bases respectively, with 9 bases between them. This CDR3 spans 13 amino acids. CDR3 DNA: TGTGCCAGCAGTTTAGGGGGTTTACCTGAAGCTTTCTTT. Residues: CASSLGGLPEAFF.

This clonotype was detected ten times or more. The J gene is TRBJ2-1, the V gene TRBV2, with TRBD1 matching over 7 bases. In germline, CDR1 is SNHLY, CDR2 FYNNEI. Germline trimming cut 8 bases from V and 9 bases from J; bases unmatched to any gene: 16. The CDR3 has 15 amino acids. In DNA form, the CDR3 reads TGTGCCAGCGGAATCCGACAGGGCGAGTCTGGTGAGCAGTTCTTC. Protein sequence: CASGIRQGESGEQFF.

J is TRBJ2-3 and V is TRBV12-3 or TRBV12-4; TRBD2 is a possible D gene (6 bases). The CDR3 runs 13 residues. Deletions cut 8 bases from V and 1 base from J, with 10 bases between. The CDR3 bases are TGTGCCAGCGGGGGGAGCGGCACAGATACGCAGTATTTT. Translating gives CASGGSGTDTQYF.

This clonotype occurred many times. The chain carries TRBV7-2 and TRBJ2-2; 11 nucleotides align to TRBD2. J gave up 2 bases and V 1 base, and 3 bases lay outside the gene matches. Germline V CDR1 and CDR2: SGHTA, FQGNSA. This CDR3 has 17 residues. Here the CDR3 DNA reads TGTGCCAGCAGCTTAGTAGCGGGAGGGGGTAACACCGGGGAGCTGTTTTTT. Its translation: CASSLVAGGGNTGELFF.

This clonotype is categorized as medium-sized. The V call is TRBV2, the J call TRBJ1-2; D is unclear. With 7 bases removed from V and 0 bases from J, the gap between germline ends came to 21 bases. The CDR3 contains 17 residues. Germline-derived CDR1 and CDR2 are SNHLY and FYNNEI. This CDR3 reads CASIPGMGFTTNYGYTF. In nucleotides, the CDR3 is TGTGCCAGCATCCCAGGAATGGGGTTCACTACTAACTATGGCTACACCTTC.

This clonotype was observed many times. The chain recombines TRBV20-1 with TRBJ2-3; D is perhaps TRBD2 (5 bases). The V end was cut by 4 bases, the J end by 2 bases, with 16 bases between. This CDR3 is 15 amino acids long. Germline V gives CDR1 DFQATT, CDR2 SNEGSKA (reference sequence). CDR3 sequence (DNA): TGCAGTGCTATCCGGACTCAATTTCTCACAGATACGCAGTATTTT. Translated: CSAIRTQFLTDTQYF.

This clonotype was counted ten times or more. The rearrangement links TRBV5-5 to TRBJ1-5, with 9 bases identical to TRBD1. The CDR3 runs to 16 residues. The germline V gene encodes CDR1 SGHKS and CDR2 YYEKEE (reference sequence). Unmatched junction bases numbered 3, after V lost 0 bases and J lost 2 bases. The chain's CDR3 is CASSLEQGAGNQPQHF. The CDR3 DNA reads as TGTGCCAGCAGCTTGGAACAGGGGGCGGGCAATCAGCCCCAGCATTTT.